This T cell receptor beta chain was sequenced for a study of blood T cell repertoires in COVID-19. Profiling relied on immunoSEQ multiplex PCR, and the TCRdb table lists in-frame clones only, not all of them. The sample shows 100,000 to 150,000 clones, around 90% of them seen only once. The germline V gene encodes CDR1 LGHDT and CDR2 YNNKEL (reference sequence). The ends lost 0 bases at V and 7 bases at J; junction bases unmatched: 10. The CDR3 is 18 amino acids. The receptor comes from a man in his fifties with active COVID-19. The sample taken for sequencing was peripheral blood. The chain has TRBV3-1 (or the pseudogene TRBV3-2) and TRBJ2-1; 12 nucleotides line up with TRBD1. Here the CDR3 reads CASSQEYPGQGARNEQFF. CDR3 bases: TGTGCCAGCAGCCAAGAGTACCCGGGACAGGGGGCGCGGAATGAGCAGTTCTTC.